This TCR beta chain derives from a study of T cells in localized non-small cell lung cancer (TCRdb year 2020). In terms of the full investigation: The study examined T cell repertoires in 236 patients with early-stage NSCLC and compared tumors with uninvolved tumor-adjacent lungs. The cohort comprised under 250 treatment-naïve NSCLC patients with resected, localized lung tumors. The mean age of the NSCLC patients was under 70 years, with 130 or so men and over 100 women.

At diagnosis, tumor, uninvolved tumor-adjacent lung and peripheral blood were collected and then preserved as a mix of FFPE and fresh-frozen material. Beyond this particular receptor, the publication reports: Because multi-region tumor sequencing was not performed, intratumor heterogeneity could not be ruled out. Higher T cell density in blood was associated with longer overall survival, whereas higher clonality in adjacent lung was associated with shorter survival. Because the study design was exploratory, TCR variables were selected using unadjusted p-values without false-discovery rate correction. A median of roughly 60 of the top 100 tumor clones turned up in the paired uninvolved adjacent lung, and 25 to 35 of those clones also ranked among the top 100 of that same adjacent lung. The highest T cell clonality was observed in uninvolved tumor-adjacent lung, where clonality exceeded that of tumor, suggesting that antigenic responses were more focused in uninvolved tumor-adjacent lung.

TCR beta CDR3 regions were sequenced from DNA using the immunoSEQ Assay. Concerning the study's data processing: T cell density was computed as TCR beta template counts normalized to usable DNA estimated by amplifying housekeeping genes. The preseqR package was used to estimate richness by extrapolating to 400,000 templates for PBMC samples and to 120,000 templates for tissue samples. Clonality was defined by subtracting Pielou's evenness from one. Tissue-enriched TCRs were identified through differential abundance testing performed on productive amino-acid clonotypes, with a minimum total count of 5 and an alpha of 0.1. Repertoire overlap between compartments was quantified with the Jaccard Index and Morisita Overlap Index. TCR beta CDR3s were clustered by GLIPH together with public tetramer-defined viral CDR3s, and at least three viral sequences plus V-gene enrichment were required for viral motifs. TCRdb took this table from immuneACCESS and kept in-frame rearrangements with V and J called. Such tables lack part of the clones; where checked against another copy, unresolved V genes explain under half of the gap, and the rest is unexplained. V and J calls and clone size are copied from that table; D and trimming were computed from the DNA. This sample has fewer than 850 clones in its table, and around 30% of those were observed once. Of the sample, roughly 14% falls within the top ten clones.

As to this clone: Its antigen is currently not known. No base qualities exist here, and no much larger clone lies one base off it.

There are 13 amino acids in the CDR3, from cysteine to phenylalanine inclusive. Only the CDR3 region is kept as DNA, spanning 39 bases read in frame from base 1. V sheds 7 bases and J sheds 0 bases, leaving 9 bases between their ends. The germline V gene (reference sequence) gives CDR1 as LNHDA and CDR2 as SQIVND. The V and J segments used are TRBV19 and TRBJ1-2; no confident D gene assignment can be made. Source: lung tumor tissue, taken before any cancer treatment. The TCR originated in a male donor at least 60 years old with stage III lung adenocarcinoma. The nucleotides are TGTGCCAGTACGCTGGGATCTAACTATGGCTACACCTTC. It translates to CASTLGSNYGYTF. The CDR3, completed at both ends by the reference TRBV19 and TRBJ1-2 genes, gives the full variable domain DGGITQSPKYLFRKEGQNVTLSCEQNLNHDAMYWYRQDPGQGLRLIYYSQIVNDFQKGDIAEGYSVSREKKESFPLTVTSAQKNPTAFYLCASTLGSNYGYTFGSGTRLTVV.